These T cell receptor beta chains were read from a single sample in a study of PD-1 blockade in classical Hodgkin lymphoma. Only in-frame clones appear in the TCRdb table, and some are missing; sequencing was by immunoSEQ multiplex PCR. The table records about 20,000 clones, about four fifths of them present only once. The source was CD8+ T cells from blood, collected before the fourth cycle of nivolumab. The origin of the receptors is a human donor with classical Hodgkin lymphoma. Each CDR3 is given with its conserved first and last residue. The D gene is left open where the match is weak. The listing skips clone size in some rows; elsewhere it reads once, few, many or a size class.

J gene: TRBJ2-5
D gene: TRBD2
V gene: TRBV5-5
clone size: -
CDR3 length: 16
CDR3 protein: CASSLAPASGQETQYF
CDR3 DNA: TGTGCCAGCAGCTTGGCGCCGGCTAGCGGGCAAGAGACCCAGTACTTC

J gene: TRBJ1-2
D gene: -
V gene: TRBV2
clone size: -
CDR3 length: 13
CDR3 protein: CASSEAQDMSYTF
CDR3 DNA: TGTGCCAGCAGTGAAGCGCAGGACATGAGCTACACCTTC

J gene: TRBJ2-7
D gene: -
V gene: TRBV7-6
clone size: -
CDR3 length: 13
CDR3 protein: CASSLGTSVEQYF
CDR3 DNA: TGTGCCAGCAGCCTTGGGACGAGCGTCGAGCAGTACTTC

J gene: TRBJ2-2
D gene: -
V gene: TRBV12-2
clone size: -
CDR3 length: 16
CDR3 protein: CASRFSGNGDTGELFF
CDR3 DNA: TGTGCAAGTCGCTTCTCCGGCAACGGGGACACCGGGGAGCTGTTTTTT

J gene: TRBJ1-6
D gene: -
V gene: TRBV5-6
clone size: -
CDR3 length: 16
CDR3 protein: CASSLALRGVGAPLHF
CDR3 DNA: TGTGCCAGCAGCTTGGCCCTGCGGGGTGTAGGTGCACCCCTCCACTTT

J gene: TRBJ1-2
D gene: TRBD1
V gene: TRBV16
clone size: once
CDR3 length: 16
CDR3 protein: CASSQSKAGGGGGYTF
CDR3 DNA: TGTGCCAGCAGCCAATCGAAGGCAGGGGGAGGAGGTGGCTACACCTTC

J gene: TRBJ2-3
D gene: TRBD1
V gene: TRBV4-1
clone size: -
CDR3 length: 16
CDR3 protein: CASSQGDRDSTDTQYF
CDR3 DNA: TGCGCCAGCAGCCAAGGGGACAGGGATAGCACAGATACGCAGTATTTT

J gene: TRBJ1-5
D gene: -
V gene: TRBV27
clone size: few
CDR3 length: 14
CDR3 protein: CASSLAGGNQPQHF
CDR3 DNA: TGTGCCAGCAGCCTGGCAGGCGGCAATCAGCCCCAGCATTTT

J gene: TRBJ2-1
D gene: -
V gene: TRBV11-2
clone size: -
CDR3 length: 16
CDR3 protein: CASRGTTSEPYNEQFF
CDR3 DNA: TGTGCCAGCAGAGGGACAACTAGCGAACCCTACAATGAGCAGTTCTTC

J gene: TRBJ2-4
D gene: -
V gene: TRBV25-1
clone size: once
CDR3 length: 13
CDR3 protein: CASRGTWKNIQYF
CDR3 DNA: TGTGCCAGCAGGGGAACTTGGAAAAACATTCAGTACTTC

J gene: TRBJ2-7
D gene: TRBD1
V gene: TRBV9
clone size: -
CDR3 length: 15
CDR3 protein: CASSGSRTGGWKQYF
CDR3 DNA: TGTGCCAGCAGCGGTTCTAGGACAGGGGGTTGGAAGCAGTACTTC

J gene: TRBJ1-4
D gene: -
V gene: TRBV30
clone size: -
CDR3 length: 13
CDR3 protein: CAWSVSRIEKLFF
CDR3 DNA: TGTGCCTGGAGTGTATCGAGAATTGAAAAACTGTTTTTT

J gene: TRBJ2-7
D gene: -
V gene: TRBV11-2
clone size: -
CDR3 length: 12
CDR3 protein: CASSFTYYEQYF
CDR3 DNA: TGTGCCAGCAGCTTTACTTACTACGAGCAGTACTTC

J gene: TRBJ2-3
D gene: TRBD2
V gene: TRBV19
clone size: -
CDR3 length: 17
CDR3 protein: CASSPIRAGAGTDTQYF
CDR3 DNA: TGTGCCAGTAGTCCTATCCGAGCGGGGGCTGGCACAGATACGCAGTATTTT

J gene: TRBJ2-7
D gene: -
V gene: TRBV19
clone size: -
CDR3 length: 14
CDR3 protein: CASSISETAFEQYF
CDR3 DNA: TGTGCCAGTAGTATAAGTGAGACAGCCTTCGAGCAGTACTTC

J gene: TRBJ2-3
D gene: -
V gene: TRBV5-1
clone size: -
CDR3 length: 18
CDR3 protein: CASSRYWRGTLSTDTQYF
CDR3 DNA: TGCGCCAGCAGCCGATATTGGCGGGGAACCCTTAGCACAGATACGCAGTATTTT

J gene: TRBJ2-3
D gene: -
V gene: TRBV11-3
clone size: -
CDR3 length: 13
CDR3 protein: CASSFWGTDTQYF
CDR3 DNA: TGTGCCAGCAGCTTCTGGGGTACAGATACGCAGTATTTT

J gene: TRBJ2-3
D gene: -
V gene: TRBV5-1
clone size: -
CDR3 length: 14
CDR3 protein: CASSLGGPADTQYF
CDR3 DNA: TGCGCCAGCAGCTTGGGGGGGCCAGCAGATACGCAGTATTTT

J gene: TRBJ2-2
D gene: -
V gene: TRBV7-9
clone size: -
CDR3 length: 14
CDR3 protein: CASSLGHSTGELFF
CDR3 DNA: TGTGCCAGCAGCTTAGGACATTCCACCGGGGAGCTGTTTTTT

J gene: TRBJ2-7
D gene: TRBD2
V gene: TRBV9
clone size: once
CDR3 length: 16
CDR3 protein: CASSAMGGGASYEQYF
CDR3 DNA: TGTGCCAGCAGCGCTATGGGCGGGGGGGCTTCCTACGAGCAGTACTTC

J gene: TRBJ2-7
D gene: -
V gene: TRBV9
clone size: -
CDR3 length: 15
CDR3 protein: CASSVAGSTSYEQYF
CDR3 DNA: TGTGCCAGCAGCGTAGCAGGCAGTACTTCCTACGAGCAGTACTTC

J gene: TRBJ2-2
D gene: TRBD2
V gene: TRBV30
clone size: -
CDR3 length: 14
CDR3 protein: CARTSGDHTGELFF
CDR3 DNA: TGTGCCCGGACTAGCGGGGACCACACCGGGGAGCTGTTTTTT

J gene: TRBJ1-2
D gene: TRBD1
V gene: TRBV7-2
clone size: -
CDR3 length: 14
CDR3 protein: CASSLNGTAYGYTF
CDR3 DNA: TGTGCCAGCAGCCTTAACGGGACAGCCTATGGCTACACCTTC

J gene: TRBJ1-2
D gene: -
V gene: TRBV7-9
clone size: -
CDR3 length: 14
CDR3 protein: CASSLTRGNYGYTF
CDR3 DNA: TGTGCCAGCAGCCTAACAAGGGGTAACTATGGCTACACCTTC

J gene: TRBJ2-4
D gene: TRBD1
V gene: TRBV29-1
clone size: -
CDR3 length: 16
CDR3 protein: CSVEDRGGRTKNIQYF
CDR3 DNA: TGCAGCGTTGAAGATAGAGGGGGCCGAACCAAAAACATTCAGTACTTC

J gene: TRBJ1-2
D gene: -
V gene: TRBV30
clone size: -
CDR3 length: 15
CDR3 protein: CAWGGANQGKDGYTF
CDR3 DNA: TGTGCCTGGGGTGGGGCTAACCAGGGGAAGGATGGCTACACCTTC

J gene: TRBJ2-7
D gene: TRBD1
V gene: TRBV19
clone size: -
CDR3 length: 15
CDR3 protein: CASSIRQGGSYEQYF
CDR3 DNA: TGTGCCAGTAGTATTAGACAGGGCGGCTCCTACGAGCAGTACTTC

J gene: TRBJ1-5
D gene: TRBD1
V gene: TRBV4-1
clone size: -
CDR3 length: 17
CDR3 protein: CASSHPGKGAGNQPQHF
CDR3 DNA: TGCGCCAGCAGCCACCCCGGGAAGGGGGCGGGTAATCAGCCCCAGCATTTT

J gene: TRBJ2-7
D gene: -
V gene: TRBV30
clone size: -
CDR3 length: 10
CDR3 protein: CAWSKLEQYF
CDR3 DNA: TGTGCCTGGAGTAAGCTAGAGCAGTACTTC

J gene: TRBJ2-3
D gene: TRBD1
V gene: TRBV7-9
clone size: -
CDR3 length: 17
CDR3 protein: CASSFPRDRESTDTQYF
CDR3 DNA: TGTGCCAGCAGCTTCCCCCGGGACAGAGAAAGCACAGATACGCAGTATTTT

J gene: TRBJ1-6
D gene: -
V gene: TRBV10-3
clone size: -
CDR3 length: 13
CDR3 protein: CAISESGDSPLHF
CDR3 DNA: TGTGCCATCAGTGAGTCAGGGGACTCACCCCTCCACTTT

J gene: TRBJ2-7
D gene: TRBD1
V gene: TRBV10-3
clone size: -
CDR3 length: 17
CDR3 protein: CAIRVGGRGRFLYEQYF
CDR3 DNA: TGTGCCATCAGGGTAGGGGGCAGGGGCCGATTCCTCTACGAGCAGTACTTC

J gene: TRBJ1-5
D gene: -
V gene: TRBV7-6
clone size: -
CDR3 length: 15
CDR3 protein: CASSLAEGSNQPQHF
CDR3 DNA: TGTGCCAGCAGCTTAGCGGAGGGGAGCAATCAGCCCCAGCATTTT

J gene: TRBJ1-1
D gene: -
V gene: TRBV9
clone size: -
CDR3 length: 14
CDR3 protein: CASSVDQMNTEAFF
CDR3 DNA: TGTGCCAGCAGCGTCGACCAAATGAACACTGAAGCTTTCTTT

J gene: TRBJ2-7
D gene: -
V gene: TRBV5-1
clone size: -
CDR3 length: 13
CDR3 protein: CASSWGQGWEQYF
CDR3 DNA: TGCGCCAGCAGCTGGGGGCAGGGGTGGGAGCAGTACTTC

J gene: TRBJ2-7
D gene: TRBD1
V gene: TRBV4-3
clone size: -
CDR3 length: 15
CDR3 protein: CASSQVRDSSYEQYF
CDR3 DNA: TGCGCCAGCAGCCAAGTCCGGGACAGTTCCTACGAGCAGTACTTC

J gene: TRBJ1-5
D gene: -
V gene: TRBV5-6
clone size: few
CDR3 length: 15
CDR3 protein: CASSLLRGSNQPQHF
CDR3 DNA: TGTGCCAGCAGCTTGTTGAGGGGAAGCAATCAGCCCCAGCATTTT

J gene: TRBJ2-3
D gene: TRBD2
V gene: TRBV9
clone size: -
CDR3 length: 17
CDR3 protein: CASSVGFGSGGADTQYF
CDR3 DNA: TGTGCCAGCAGCGTAGGGTTTGGTAGCGGGGGGGCAGATACGCAGTATTTT

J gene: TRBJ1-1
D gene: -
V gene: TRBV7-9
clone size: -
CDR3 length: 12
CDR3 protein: CASSLVAAEAFF
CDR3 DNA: TGTGCCAGCAGCTTAGTCGCGGCTGAAGCTTTCTTT